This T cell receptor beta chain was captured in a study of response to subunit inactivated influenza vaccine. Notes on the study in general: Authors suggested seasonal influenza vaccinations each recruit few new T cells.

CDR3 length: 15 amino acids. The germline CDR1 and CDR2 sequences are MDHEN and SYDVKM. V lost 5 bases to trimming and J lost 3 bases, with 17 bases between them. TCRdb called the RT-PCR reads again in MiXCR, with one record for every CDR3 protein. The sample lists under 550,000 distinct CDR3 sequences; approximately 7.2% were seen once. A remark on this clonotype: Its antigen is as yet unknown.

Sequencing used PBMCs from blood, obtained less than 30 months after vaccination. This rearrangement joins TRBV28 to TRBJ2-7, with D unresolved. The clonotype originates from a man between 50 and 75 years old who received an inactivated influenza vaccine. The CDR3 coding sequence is TGTGCCAGCAGTCCCCCATCCGGGCCTTTCTACGAGCAGTACTTC. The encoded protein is CASSPPSGPFYEQYF.